This entry lists 24 T cell receptor beta chains sequenced from one sample in a study of chronic HIV infection and antiretroviral therapy. TCRdb processed the 5' RACE reads anew with MiXCR; each CDR3 protein has one entry. The sample includes 25,000 to 35,000 distinct CDR3 sequences, over 7.5% of them seen just once. Sequences were obtained from peripheral blood. All receptors derive from an adult who had HIV and had not received antiretroviral therapy, or was an uninfected healthy control (not recorded which).

This clonotype showed up just a few times. V gene TRBV9 combines with J gene TRBJ2-1; D possibly corresponds to TRBD1 (6 bases). The CDR3 has 14 amino acids. Germline values: CDR1 SGDLS, CDR2 YYNGEE. V dropped 2 bases and J dropped 5 bases, with 11 bases sitting between them. This CDR3 is CASSVQGLNNEQFF. The CDR3 bases are TGTGCCAGCAGCGTCCAGGGGTTAAACAATGAGCAGTTCTTC.

By share of the sample, this clonotype is medium-sized. In DNA form, the CDR3 reads TGTGCCAGCAGCCAGGGACTGGCAGCCAAAAACATTCAGTACTTC. It translates to CASSQGLAAKNIQYF. The V and J genes are TRBV3-1 and TRBJ2-4, with D possibly TRBD2 on 6 matching bases. The CDR3 has 15 residues. Germline V gene sequence: CDR1 LGHDT, CDR2 YNNKEL (reference sequence). V was cut by 3 bases and J by 0 bases, with 9 bases left in between. The full variable domain, rest sourced from reference TRBV3-1 and TRBJ2-4, is DTAVSQTPKYLVTQMGNDKSIKCEQNLGHDTMYWYKQDSKKFLKIMFSYNNKELIINETVPNRFSPKSPDKAHLNLHINSLELGDSAVYFCASSQGLAAKNIQYFGAGTRLSVL.

This clonotype has at least ten counts. V usage is TRBV6-5 and J usage is TRBJ2-7; TRBD2 might be the D (6 bases). This CDR3 contains 13 residues. Looked up from germline, CDR1 is MNHEY and CDR2 is SVGAGI. V was clipped by 6 bases and J by 2 bases, with 11 bases between them. The CDR3 loop is CASSPPGAYEQYF. The CDR3 DNA reads TGTGCCAGCAGCCCCCCGGGAGCCTACGAGCAGTACTTC.

DNA for the CDR3: TGCAGCGTCGCTCTAGCGGGGGGTTCCATAAATACGCAGTATTTT. As protein: CSVALAGGSINTQYF. The chain joins TRBV29-1 to TRBJ2-3, with 11 nucleotides matching TRBD2. The CDR3 has 15 residues. Germline CDR1 is SQVTM and CDR2 is ANQGSEA. Trimming took 6 bases from V and 7 from J; bases not matched to a gene: 12.

This clonotype was recorded at least ten times. The rearrangement uses TRBV12-5 and TRBJ1-5; no reliable D call. The germline V and J ends were trimmed by 4 bases and 0 bases, with 19 bases remaining between them. The CDR3 extends over 18 amino acids. Germline CDR1 LGHNT, CDR2 FRNRAP. DNA for the CDR3: TGTGCTAGTGGTTCGGACCTGGACGGGAAGATTAGCAATCAGCCCCAGCATTTT. This encodes CASGSDLDGKISNQPQHF.

This clonotype was recorded at least ten times. The chain links TRBV7-2 to TRBJ1-2; D gene uncertain. The CDR3 consists of 15 residues. Trimming pared 4 bases from V and 4 bases from J, leaving 16 bases between. Germline V gene sequence: CDR1 SGHTA, CDR2 FQGNSA. The CDR3 here is CASSSATMPIYGYTF. The DNA for the CDR3 is TGTGCCAGCAGCTCCGCGACTATGCCCATCTATGGCTACACCTTC.

Comments on this clonotype: The junction and the germline gene differ at one end; a read error may be behind it. The chain combines TRBV6-2 or TRBV6-3 with TRBJ1-2; tentatively, D is TRBD1 (5 bases). There are 15 residues in the CDR3. Germline V lookup: CDR1 MNHEY, CDR2 SVGEGT. In DNA, the CDR3 is TGTGCCAGCAGTTACGGGGACTACGGTTCCTATGGCGACACCTTC. It translates to CASSYGDYGSYGDTF.

Ten or more counts support this clonotype. The rearrangement uses TRBV12-3 or TRBV12-4 and TRBJ2-3; 11 bases agree with TRBD2. This CDR3 has 17 residues. V was pared by 5 bases and J by 0 bases, with 7 bases of the junction left unmatched. This CDR3 reads CASSPGTSGLSTDTQYF. In nucleotides, the CDR3 is TGTGCCAGCAGTCCAGGGACTAGCGGACTCAGCACAGATACGCAGTATTTT.

The rearrangement links TRBV18 to TRBJ1-6, with 7 bases lining up with TRBD1. J was trimmed by 5 bases and V by 5 bases; bases with no gene match: 12. This CDR3 is built from 17 residues. Germline CDR1 KGHSH, CDR2 LQKENI. The CDR3 coding sequence is TGTGCCAGCTCAGCGTACAATACAGGGGTTAATAATTCACCCCTCCACTTT. This encodes CASSAYNTGVNNSPLHF.

This clonotype was counted between two and nine times. This chain connects TRBV29-1 to TRBJ1-1; D gene ambiguous. Germline V gives CDR1 SQVTM, CDR2 ANQGSEA. This CDR3 contains 11 residues. Deletions cut 5 bases from V and 1 base from J, with 5 bases between. This chain's CDR3 is CSVSTNTEAFF. The CDR3 DNA reads TGCAGCGTTTCGACGAACACTGAAGCTTTCTTT.

This sequence joins TRBV11-2 and TRBJ2-3; D is ambiguous. From germline, CDR1 is SGHAT and CDR2 FQNNGV. Trimming took 1 base from V and 4 from J, leaving 3 bases between them. The CDR3 consists of 12 residues. CDR3 region: CASSLVPDTQYF. The CDR3 nucleotides are TGTGCCAGCAGCTTAGTGCCAGATACGCAGTATTTT.

The table lists this clonotype with many counts. The chain recombines TRBV4-3 with TRBJ2-7, with TRBD1 as a possible D gene (6 bases). Trimming took off 0 bases at V and 6 bases at J, with 18 bases between the two ends. CDR3 size: 16 residues. Germline lookup yields CDR1 LGHNA and CDR2 YSLEER. CDR3 loop: CASSQDGGRGRGEQYF. As DNA, the CDR3 is TGCGCCAGCAGCCAAGATGGTGGAAGGGGCAGGGGCGAGCAGTACTTC.

Only a few counts were recorded for this clonotype. V usage is TRBV11-2 and J usage is TRBJ2-3, with 7 bases identical to TRBD1. This CDR3 contains 16 residues. Germline values: CDR1 SGHAT, CDR2 FQNNGV. The ends lost 5 bases at V and 2 bases at J; junction bases unmatched: 10. CDR3 residues: CASSATTGPSTDTQYF. For the CDR3, the DNA is TGTGCCAGCAGCGCTACGACAGGGCCATCCACAGATACGCAGTATTTT.

This clonotype was seen repeatedly, ten times or more. V usage is TRBV5-1 and J usage is TRBJ2-5; weak D call: TRBD2 (5 bases). The germline V and J ends were trimmed by 4 bases and 4 bases, with 23 bases remaining between them. CDR1 is SGHRS and CDR2 is YFSETQ in the germline V gene. The CDR3 is made up of 17 amino acids. The chain's CDR3 is CASSLGDEDWRGETQYF. CDR3 nucleotide sequence: TGCGCCAGCAGCCTCGGAGATGAGGACTGGCGAGGAGAGACCCAGTACTTC.

This chain connects TRBV10-3 to TRBJ2-5, with D hard to call. Trimming removed 3 bases at V and 1 base at J, with 9 bases between. The CDR3 extends over 14 amino acids. CDR1 is ENHRY, CDR2 SYGVKD, per germline. CDR3 residues: CAISDLTAQETQYF. The CDR3 coding sequence is TGTGCCATCAGTGATCTAACAGCCCAAGAGACCCAGTACTTC.

This clonotype was seen repeatedly, ten times or more. The V call is TRBV29-1, the J call TRBJ1-6; the match to TRBD1 covers 8 bases. The germline gives CDR1 SQVTM, CDR2 ANQGSEA. This CDR3 is built from 13 residues. The V and J ends lost 4 bases and 7 bases, in that order; junction bases with no gene match: 3. CDR3 bases: TGCAGCGTTGGACAGGGGCGGAATTCACCCCTCCACTTT. It encodes CSVGQGRNSPLHF. The whole variable domain, filled in from reference TRBV29-1 and TRBJ1-6, reads SAVISQKPSRDICQRGTSLTIQCQVDSQVTMMFWYRQQPGQSLTLIATANQGSEATYESGFVIDKFPISRPNLTFSTLTVSNMSPEDSSIYLCSVGQGRNSPLHFGNGTRLTVT.

The CDR3 loop reads CASSPPGSPPWTQYF. CDR3 DNA sequence: TGTGCCAGCAGCCCCCCAGGGAGCCCGCCGTGGACCCAGTACTTC. The rearrangement joins TRBV7-8 to TRBJ2-5, with D perhaps TRBD1 or TRBD2 (5 bases each). This CDR3 has 15 residues. Germline CDR1 reads SGHVS; CDR2 reads FQNEAQ. Trimming stripped 5 bases from V and 7 bases from J, with 20 bases between.

A few counts support this clonotype. CDR3 bases: TGTGCCAGTAGTATGAACACCGGGGAGCTGTTTTTT. As protein: CASSMNTGELFF. The chain carries TRBV19 and TRBJ2-2; no firm D call. Deletions cut 3 bases from V and 1 base from J, with 0 bases between. The CDR3 has 12 residues. The germline V gene encodes CDR1 LNHDA and CDR2 SQIVND (reference sequence). Looking up the rest from reference TRBV19 and TRBJ2-2 gives the full variable domain: DGGITQSPKYLFRKEGQNVTLSCEQNLNHDAMYWYRQDPGQGLRLIYYSQIVNDFQKGDIAEGYSVSREKKESFPLTVTSAQKNPTAFYLCASSMNTGELFFGEGSRLTVL.

This clonotype was counted at least ten times. This chain uses TRBV20-1 with TRBJ2-7; D gene unclear. The CDR3 is 13 residues long. V was shortened by 4 bases and J by 4 bases, with 14 bases between the two germline ends. Germline CDR1 is DFQATT and CDR2 is SNEGSKA (reference sequence). The CDR3 nucleotides read TGCAGTGCTATTTACCTATCGGGTTACGAGCAGTACTTC. Residues: CSAIYLSGYEQYF.

In its sample, this clonotype was seen a few times. This chain links TRBV7-9 with TRBJ2-3; tentatively, D is TRBD2 (6 bases). Germline CDR1 is SEHNR and CDR2 is FQNEAQ (reference sequence). The V end was cut by 0 bases, the J end by 6 bases, with 19 bases between. This CDR3 contains 17 residues. The CDR3 spells CASSLASGTPVSDTQYF. The CDR3, as DNA: TGTGCCAGCAGCTTAGCCTCCGGGACTCCTGTTTCGGATACGCAGTATTTT.

This clonotype was counted ten times or more. The chain is built from TRBV29-1 and TRBJ1-3, with D maybe TRBD1 (5 bases). The V and J ends lost 8 bases and 0 bases respectively, with 11 bases between them. This CDR3 has 13 amino acids. Germline lookup yields CDR1 SQVTM and CDR2 ANQGSEA. The CDR3 bases are TGCAGCATTAGGGACGGCTCTGGAAACACCATATATTTT. Translation: CSIRDGSGNTIYF.

This clonotype was seen repeatedly, ten times or more. The V call is TRBV4-1, the J call TRBJ1-5; D remains unclear. Deletions cut 1 base from V and 0 bases from J, with 7 bases between. The germline V gene encodes CDR1 MGHRA and CDR2 YSYEKL. This CDR3 comprises 15 residues. Here the CDR3 DNA reads TGCGCCAGCAGCCAAGTCGATTATAGCAATCAGCCCCAGCATTTT. Its protein product is CASSQVDYSNQPQHF.

This clonotype showed up many times. The chain couples TRBV4-3 to TRBJ1-2; 7 nucleotides match TRBD1. Unmatched junction bases numbered 5, after V lost 3 bases and J lost 4 bases. The length of the CDR3 is 14 residues. Per germline, CDR1 LGHNA and CDR2 YSLEER. As DNA, the CDR3 is TGCGCCAGCAGCCAGGCAGGGGGGGGCTATGGCTACACCTTC. It translates to CASSQAGGGYGYTF.

This rearrangement joins TRBV5-1 to TRBJ1-1; D is possibly TRBD1 (5 bases). Trimming stripped 0 bases from V and 5 bases from J, with 14 bases between. The CDR3 has 15 amino acids. From germline, CDR1 is SGHRS and CDR2 YFSETQ. The CDR3 here is CASSLARGSGTEAFF. The CDR3 DNA reads TGCGCCAGCAGCTTGGCTAGGGGATCGGGGACTGAAGCTTTCTTT.